A single sample is the source of the 23 T cell receptor beta chains below, sequenced in a study of human T cells and chemical hapten exposure. As to time point: patch test 2, 6 weeks after DPC sensitization. The treatment denotes: therapeutic diphenylcyclopropenone sensitization with weekly scalp DPC. In TCRdb, the RACE reads were re-called with MiXCR into one record per CDR3 protein. The sample has 140,000 or so distinct CDR3 sequences, about 12% seen once. This material consisted of whole blood, taken in connection with sensitization to the hapten diphenylcyclopropenone (DPC). These receptors originate from a woman aged 50 to 65 with alopecia areata. Some clones in this sample may be carry-over from other donors' samples.

This clonotype was picked up many times. This chain joins TRBV29-1 and TRBJ1-2, with D unresolved. CDR1 and CDR2 (germline): SQVTM, ANQGSEA. The CDR3 sequence is 13 residues long. V lost 2 bases, J lost 5 bases, and 12 bases lay in between. The CDR3 nucleotides are TGCAGCGTTGAAACCCCCAGGACGTATGGCTACACCTTC. Translating gives CSVETPRTYGYTF.

This chain joins TRBV7-2 and TRBJ1-5; D gene uncertain. V was cut by 1 base and J by 5 bases, with 12 bases left in between. Germline assignment: CDR1 SGHTA and CDR2 FQGNSA. The CDR3 covers 15 residues. The CDR3 DNA reads as TGTGCCAGCAGCTTAGGGGTAGGTTATGATCAGCCCCAGCATTTT. This encodes CASSLGVGYDQPQHF.

The J gene is TRBJ2-6, the V gene TRBV7-2; tentatively, D is TRBD2 (5 bases). Germline-derived CDR1 and CDR2 are SGHTA and FQGNSA. With 5 bases removed from V and 1 base from J, the gap between germline ends came to 12 bases. The length of the CDR3 is 16 residues. The chain's CDR3 is CASSLMGASGANVLTF. Written as DNA, the CDR3 is TGTGCCAGCAGCCTCATGGGAGCATCTGGGGCCAACGTCCTGACTTTC.

This clonotype was detected a few times. The V and J genes are TRBV29-1 and TRBJ2-7, with 9 nucleotides matching TRBD2. V shed 4 bases, J shed 0 bases, and the junction held 4 bases outside the gene matches. This CDR3 contains 14 residues. CDR1 and CDR2 (germline): SQVTM, ANQGSEA. This chain's CDR3 is CSVADSGSSYEQYF. Written as DNA, the CDR3 is TGCAGCGTTGCGGATAGCGGGAGCTCCTACGAGCAGTACTTC.

The table lists this clonotype with many counts. The chain employs TRBV29-1 and TRBJ2-7; 8 bases align to TRBD2. V dropped 4 bases and J dropped 1; count of bases not matched to a gene: 9. The CDR3 is 15 residues long. CDR1 is SQVTM and CDR2 is ANQGSEA in the germline V gene. CDR3 bases: TGCAGCGTTGTTCGGGGAGCGGGAGCGTCCTACGAGCAGTACTTC. Encoded protein: CSVVRGAGASYEQYF.

This clonotype was picked up a small number of times. The chain joins TRBV5-1 to TRBJ2-3, with 7 bases matching TRBD2. V was clipped by 4 bases and J by 0 bases; unmatched bases: 8. This CDR3 contains 16 residues. Germline V CDR1 and CDR2: SGHRS, YFSETQ. CDR3 in amino acids: CASSRWGGSSTDTQYF. CDR3 DNA sequence: TGCGCCAGCAGCCGGTGGGGCGGGAGCAGCACAGATACGCAGTATTTT.

This clonotype turned up a few times. The V call is TRBV7-3, the J call TRBJ2-1; no clear D gene. CDR1 and CDR2 from the germline V gene are SGHTA and FQGTGA. The CDR3 loop spans 11 amino acids. Trimming left V 5 bases short and J 13 bases short, with 12 bases between. The CDR3 DNA reads TGTGCCAGCAGCCCGACGAGCCTTCAGTTCTTC. This gives the protein CASSPTSLQFF.

This clonotype was seen a handful of times. An end of the junction differs from the germline gene, which may be a read error. The chain recombines TRBV5-1 with TRBJ2-3; D not certain. CDR3 length equals 11 residues. CDR1 is SGHRS and CDR2 is YFSETQ in the germline V gene. In DNA form, the CDR3 reads TGCGCCAGCAGCTTGGAGGCTAGGCCAGTTTTT. Its protein is CASSLEARPVF.

The V and J genes are TRBV18 and TRBJ2-1, with D possibly called TRBD1 or TRBD2 (5 bases each). V was trimmed by 6 bases and J by 2 bases, leaving 14 bases between them. The CDR3 totals 15 residues. CDR1 and CDR2 (germline): KGHSH, LQKENI. CDR3 protein: CASSFNRGTYNEQFF. The DNA for the CDR3 is TGTGCCAGCTCGTTCAACCGGGGCACCTACAATGAGCAGTTCTTC.

The chain has TRBV20-1 and TRBJ2-1, with D perhaps TRBD1 (6 bases). The V and J ends lost 5 bases and 10 bases respectively, with 21 bases between them. This CDR3 has 14 residues. From germline, CDR1 is DFQATT and CDR2 SNEGSKA (reference sequence). The CDR3 sequence is CSALDRRKGDEQFF. CDR3 nucleotide sequence: TGCAGTGCTTTGGACCGCCGAAAGGGGGACGAGCAGTTCTTC.

This clonotype was counted at least ten times. The chain is built from TRBV29-1 and TRBJ2-3, with TRBD2 as a possible D gene (6 bases). V lost 8 bases and J lost 6, with 12 bases in between. The CDR3 contains 11 residues. Germline V gene sequence: CDR1 SQVTM, CDR2 ANQGSEA. The CDR3, as DNA: TGCAGCAAGAAGGAGGGCGATACGCAGTATTTT. Amino acid sequence: CSKKEGDTQYF.

To note about this clonotype: Being one base from a much bigger clone, this may be a read error. The conserved final phenylalanine or tryptophan is absent from the CDR3, which likely points to a read error. CDR3 nucleotides: TGTGCCAGCAGCATCAGGGAGACCACTGAAGCTTTCCTT. It specifies CASSIRETTEAFL. The rearrangement joins TRBV11-2 to TRBJ1-1, with D maybe TRBD1 (5 bases). The CDR3 totals 13 residues. V gave up 5 bases and J gave up 4 bases, with 11 bases separating them. Germline loops: CDR1 SGHAT, CDR2 FQNNGV.

The gene calls are TRBV7-9 and TRBJ1-3; no clear D. Germline loops: CDR1 SEHNR, CDR2 FQNEAQ (reference sequence). The CDR3 length is 16 residues. The V gene lost 2 bases and the J gene lost 0 bases, with 11 bases spanning the gap. The CDR3 DNA follows: TGTGCCAGCAGCTTATGGCGGCGCGGCTCTGGAAACACCATATATTTT. As protein: CASSLWRRGSGNTIYF. The whole variable domain, filled in from reference TRBV7-9 and TRBJ1-3, reads DTGVSQNPRHKITKRGQNVTFRCDPISEHNRLYWYRQTLGQGPEFLTYFQNEAQLEKSRLLSDRFSAERPKGSFSTLEIQRTEQGDSAMYLCASSLWRRGSGNTIYFGEGSWLTVV.

There are a few counts of this clonotype. The chain joins TRBV28 to TRBJ2-3; D remains ambiguous. The CDR3 has 13 residues. Germline CDR1 MDHEN, CDR2 SYDVKM. V lost 9 bases to trimming and J lost 9 bases, with 19 bases between them. The CDR3 DNA is TGTGCCAGTGGGTTGGCGCCCCTCGGGACGCAGTATTTT. Encoded protein: CASGLAPLGTQYF.

This clonotype was picked up a small number of times. The rearrangement uses TRBV5-6 and TRBJ2-6, with unresolved D. The CDR3 spans 15 residues. Germline values: CDR1 SGHDT, CDR2 YYEEEE. V lost 0 bases, J lost 2 bases, and 6 bases lay in between. CDR3 coding DNA: TGTGCCAGCAGCTTGGTGGGCACTGGGGCCAACGTCCTGACTTTC. Protein product: CASSLVGTGANVLTF. The whole variable domain, remainder taken from reference TRBV5-6 and TRBJ2-6, is DAGVTQSPTHLIKTRGQQVTLRCSPKSGHDTVSWYQQALGQGPQFIFQYYEEEERQRGNFPDRFSGHQFPNYSSELNVNALLLGDSALYLCASSLVGTGANVLTFGAGSRLTVL.

V is TRBV6-5 and J is TRBJ2-3, with no clear D. The CDR3 consists of 13 residues. The germline CDR1 and CDR2 sequences are MNHEY and SVGAGI. Deletions cut 11 bases from V and 4 bases from J, with 16 bases between. The CDR3 is CAVQIAAADTQYF. DNA for the CDR3: TGTGCCGTACAGATAGCCGCTGCAGATACGCAGTATTTT.

The V and J genes are TRBV30 and TRBJ2-7, with TRBD1 matching 8 bases. CDR3 length: 14 residues. Germline lookup yields CDR1 GTSNPN and CDR2 SVGIG (reference sequence). The V and J ends lost 5 bases and 3 bases, in that order; junction bases with no gene match: 9. In DNA, the CDR3 is TGTGCCTGGTCAACCGGGACAGGCTTCTACGAGCAGTACTTC. Its translation is CAWSTGTGFYEQYF.

The J gene is TRBJ2-7, the V gene TRBV10-1, with D unresolved. Germline CDR1 is WNHNN and CDR2 is SYGVQD (reference sequence). This CDR3 has 13 amino acids. V was shortened by 0 bases and J by 2 bases, with 5 bases between the two germline ends. The CDR3 here is CASSESGTYEQYF. The CDR3 region has the DNA TGCGCCAGCAGTGAGTCGGGGACCTACGAGCAGTACTTC.

The V and J genes are TRBV27 and TRBJ1-3; unclear D gene. CDR1 is MNHEY, CDR2 SMNVEV, per germline (reference sequence). The V end lost 5 bases, the J end lost 1 base, and 12 bases lay between the germline ends. The CDR3 consists of 15 residues. The CDR3 region is CASSPGGRSGNTIYF. CDR3 DNA sequence: TGTGCCAGCAGTCCCGGCGGGAGATCTGGAAACACCATATATTTT.

There are a few counts of this clonotype. The rearrangement uses TRBV6-6 and TRBJ1-2; D is unclear. Germline V CDR1 and CDR2: MNHNY, SVGAGI (reference sequence). Trimming pared 5 bases from V and 8 bases from J, leaving 9 bases between. The CDR3 spans 11 residues. The CDR3 spells CASSPRRGYTF. As DNA, the CDR3 is TGTGCCAGCAGTCCACGGAGGGGCTACACCTTC.

A few counts support this clonotype. The chain carries TRBV24-1 and TRBJ2-1, with D perhaps TRBD2 (6 bases). The V gene lost 0 bases and the J gene lost 4 bases, with 12 bases spanning the gap. CDR3 length equals 16 residues. The germline V gene encodes CDR1 KGHDR and CDR2 SFDVKD. DNA of the CDR3: TGTGCCACCAGTGATTTGACGGGAGAAGGGTACAATGAGCAGTTCTTC. Residues: CATSDLTGEGYNEQFF.

This clonotype was counted only a few times. The chain is built from TRBV29-1 and TRBJ1-5; the D gene is possibly TRBD1 (6 bases). Germline loops: CDR1 SQVTM, CDR2 ANQGSEA. Between the trimmed V and J ends, which lost 6 bases and 3 bases, there was a span of 9 bases. The CDR3 is 12 amino acids. The CDR3 is CSVGHPNQPQHF. The CDR3 DNA sequence: TGCAGCGTGGGACACCCCAATCAGCCCCAGCATTTT.

V usage is TRBV12-3 or TRBV12-4 and J usage is TRBJ1-2; unclear D gene. Trimming removed 2 bases from V and 4 bases from J, with 8 bases in between. The CDR3 spans 13 residues. CDR3 sequence: CASSLNQVYGYTF. The CDR3 DNA is TGTGCCAGCAGTTTAAACCAGGTCTATGGCTACACCTTC.